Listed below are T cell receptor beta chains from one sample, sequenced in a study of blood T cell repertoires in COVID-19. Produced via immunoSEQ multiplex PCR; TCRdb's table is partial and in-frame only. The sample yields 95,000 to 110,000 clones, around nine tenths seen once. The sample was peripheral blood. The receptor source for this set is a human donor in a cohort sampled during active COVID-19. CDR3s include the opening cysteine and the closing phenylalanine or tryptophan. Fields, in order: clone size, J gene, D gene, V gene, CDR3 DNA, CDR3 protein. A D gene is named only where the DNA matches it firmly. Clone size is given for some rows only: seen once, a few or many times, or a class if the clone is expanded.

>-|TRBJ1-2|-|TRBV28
TGTGCCAGCAGCCTTACAGGGACCTATGGCTACACCTTC
CASSLTGTYGYTF
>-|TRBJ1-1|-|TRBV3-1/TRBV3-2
TGTGCCAGCAGCCCCCATTTAGACACTGAAGCTTTCTTT
CASSPHLDTEAFF
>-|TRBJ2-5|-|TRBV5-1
TGCGCCAGCAGCTCCCAGGGTAGCGAGACCCAGTACTTC
CASSSQGSETQYF
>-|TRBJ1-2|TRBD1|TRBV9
TGTGCCAGCGGACTACAAGGGACAGGGGCGAGTGGCTACACCTTC
CASGLQGTGASGYTF
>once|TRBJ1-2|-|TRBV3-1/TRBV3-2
TGTGCCAGCAGCCAAGAGAACCGGGGGTTAAACTATGGCTACACCTTC
CASSQENRGLNYGYTF
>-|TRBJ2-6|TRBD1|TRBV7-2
TGTGCCAGCAGCCACCGGGACAGGGGGTCTGGGGCCAACGTCCTGACTTTC
CASSHRDRGSGANVLTF
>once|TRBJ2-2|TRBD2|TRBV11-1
TGTGCCAGCAGCTTTAGCGGGGGGGCCACCGGGGAGCTGTTTTTT
CASSFSGGATGELFF
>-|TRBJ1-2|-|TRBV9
TGTGCCAGCAGCGCGACAACGCAAACCCCTCGGGGCTACACCTTC
CASSATTQTPRGYTF
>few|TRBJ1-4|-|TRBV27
TGTGCCAGCGGCAGACGGGTAGATCGAAAACTGTTTTTT
CASGRRVDRKLFF
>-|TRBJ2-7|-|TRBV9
TGTGCCAGCAGCGCGATTAGGGGCTTAACGGACGAGCAGTACTTC
CASSAIRGLTDEQYF
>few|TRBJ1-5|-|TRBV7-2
TGTGCCAGCAGCCCGGACAGTAGCAATCAGCCCCAGCATTTT
CASSPDSSNQPQHF
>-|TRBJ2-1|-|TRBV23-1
TGCGCCAGCAGTAGGAGCGGCTCCCGGGTCAATGAGCAGTTCTTC
CASSRSGSRVNEQFF
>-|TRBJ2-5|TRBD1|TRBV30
TGTGCCTGGAGTGGCGAGGACAGGGGACAAGAGACCCAGTACTTC
CAWSGEDRGQETQYF
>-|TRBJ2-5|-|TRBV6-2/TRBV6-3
-
CASSSSDGLQETQYF
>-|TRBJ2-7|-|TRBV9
TGTGCCAGCAGCCCCCGGACATCAACCCGGCCCTACGAGCAGTACTTC
CASSPRTSTRPYEQYF
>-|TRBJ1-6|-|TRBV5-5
TGTGCCAGCAGCTTAGCTAGCTCCTATAATTCACCCCTCCACTTT
CASSLASSYNSPLHF
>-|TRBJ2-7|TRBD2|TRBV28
TGTGCCAGCAGACCGGGGGGGAACTACGAGCAGTACTTC
CASRPGGNYEQYF
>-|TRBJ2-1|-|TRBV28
TGTGCCAGCAGTTCCATTTACAATGAGCAGTTCTTC
CASSSIYNEQFF
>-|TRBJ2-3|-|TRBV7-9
TGTGCCAGCAGCCTGATTATGGGGGGGCGGGATACGCAGTATTTT
CASSLIMGGRDTQYF
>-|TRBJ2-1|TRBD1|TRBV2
TGTGCCAGCAGTGGACAGGGGAGGAATGAGCAGTTCTTC
CASSGQGRNEQFF
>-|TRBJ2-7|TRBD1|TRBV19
TGTGCCAGTACTGCCAGGGGGTCCTACGAGCAGTACTTC
CASTARGSYEQYF
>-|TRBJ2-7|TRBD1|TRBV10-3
TGTGCCATCAGTGAGACACAGGGGGCACCCGAGCAGTACTTC
CAISETQGAPEQYF
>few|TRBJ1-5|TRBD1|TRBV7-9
TGTGCCAGCAGCTTAGGGACAGGGGATAGGCAGCCCCAGCATTTT
CASSLGTGDRQPQHF
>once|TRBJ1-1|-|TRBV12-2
TGTGCAAGTCGCACAGCCGGGACAGGACCCTATGAAGCTTTCTTT
CASRTAGTGPYEAFF
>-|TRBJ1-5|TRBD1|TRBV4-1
TGCGCCAGCAGCCAAAGGGGGACAGGGTCCAATCAGCCCCAGCATTTT
CASSQRGTGSNQPQHF
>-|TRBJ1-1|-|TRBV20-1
TGCAGTGCTAGTCTCTCCCTCAACACTGAAGCTTTCTTT
CSASLSLNTEAFF
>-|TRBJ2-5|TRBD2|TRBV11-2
TGTGCCAGCAGCTTAGTGCCTAGCGGACAAGAGACCCAGTACTTC
CASSLVPSGQETQYF
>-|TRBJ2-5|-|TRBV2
TGTGCCAGCAGGAGATACCAAGAGACCCAGTACTTC
CASRRYQETQYF
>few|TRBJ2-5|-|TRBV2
TGTGCCAGCAGTGACCTGCCGGGGAGGAGGGAGACCCAGTACTTC
CASSDLPGRRETQYF
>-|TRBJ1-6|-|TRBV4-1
TGCGCCAGCAGCCCACCAGGCTCCTATAATTCACCCCTCCACTTT
CASSPPGSYNSPLHF
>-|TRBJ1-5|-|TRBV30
TGTGCCTGGAGTGCCCAGGTCCCCCCCCAGCCCCAGCATTTT
CAWSAQVPPQPQHF
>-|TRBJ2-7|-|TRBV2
TGTGCCAGCAGCCCCTTTCGGGGACAAGGGGACTACGAGCAGTACTTC
CASSPFRGQGDYEQYF
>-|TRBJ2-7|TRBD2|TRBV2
TGTGCCAGCAGCCCCGGGACTAGCGGCGAGCAGTACTTC
CASSPGTSGEQYF
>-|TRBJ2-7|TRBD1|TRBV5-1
TGCGCCAGCAGCCCTTCGCCGGGACAGGGGGCTTACGAGCAGTACTTC
CASSPSPGQGAYEQYF
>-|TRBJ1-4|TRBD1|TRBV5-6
TGTGCCAGCAGCCGGGGACAGGGCTTGAGTAATGAAAAACTGTTTTTT
CASSRGQGLSNEKLFF
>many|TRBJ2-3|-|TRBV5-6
TGTGCCAGCAGCTTGGATCCGGGGATTACCGATACGCAGTATTTT
CASSLDPGITDTQYF
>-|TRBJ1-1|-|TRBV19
TGTGCCAGTAGTATGTATAGGTGGAGGCAGACCACCCTTAAAAACACTGAAGCTTTCTTT
CASSMYRWRQTTLKNTEAFF
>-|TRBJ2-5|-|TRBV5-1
TGCGCCAGCAGCTTAGGGGCGGCGAGGGAGACCCAGTACTTC
CASSLGAARETQYF
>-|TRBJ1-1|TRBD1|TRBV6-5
TGTGCCAGCAGTTTCCGGGACAGGGGAAACACTGAAGCTTTCTTT
CASSFRDRGNTEAFF
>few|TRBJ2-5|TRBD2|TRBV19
TGTGCCAGTAGTTTTCGACTAGCGGGGCAAGAGACCCAGTACTTC
CASSFRLAGQETQYF
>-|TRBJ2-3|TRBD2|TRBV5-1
TGCGCCAGCAGCTTGGTTACTAGCGTAAGCACAGATACGCAGTATTTT
CASSLVTSVSTDTQYF
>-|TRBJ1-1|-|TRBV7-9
TGTGCCAGCAGCCCGTGGGAGGGAACTGAAGCTTTCTTT
CASSPWEGTEAFF
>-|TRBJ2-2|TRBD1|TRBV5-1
TGCGCCAGTCGACCGGGACAGGGACGTACCGGGGAGCTGTTTTTT
CASRPGQGRTGELFF
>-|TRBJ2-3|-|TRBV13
TGTGCCAGCAGCCTATGGGGGGGCTCGGTAGATACGCAGTATTTT
CASSLWGGSVDTQYF
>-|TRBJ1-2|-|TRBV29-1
TGCAGCGCCGACGGGGGAATCCACCCTGGAGGCTACACCTTC
CSADGGIHPGGYTF
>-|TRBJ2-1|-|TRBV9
TGTGCCAGCAGCCTCTCATCGAGGAATGAGCAGTTCTTC
CASSLSSRNEQFF
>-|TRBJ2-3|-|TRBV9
TGTGCCAGCAGCGTAACTAGGCACACAGATACGCAGTATTTT
CASSVTRHTDTQYF
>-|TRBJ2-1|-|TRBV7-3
TGTGCCAGCAGCGCCCGTTTAGGTCGGGAGTCCAATGAGCAGTTCTTC
CASSARLGRESNEQFF
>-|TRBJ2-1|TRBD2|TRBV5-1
TGCGCCAGCTGCGTGACTAGCGGGAGTCTTAATGAGCAGTTCTTC
CASCVTSGSLNEQFF
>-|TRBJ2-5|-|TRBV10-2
TGCGCCAGCAGTGGGGGGGTGGGAGAGACCCAGTACTTC
CASSGGVGETQYF